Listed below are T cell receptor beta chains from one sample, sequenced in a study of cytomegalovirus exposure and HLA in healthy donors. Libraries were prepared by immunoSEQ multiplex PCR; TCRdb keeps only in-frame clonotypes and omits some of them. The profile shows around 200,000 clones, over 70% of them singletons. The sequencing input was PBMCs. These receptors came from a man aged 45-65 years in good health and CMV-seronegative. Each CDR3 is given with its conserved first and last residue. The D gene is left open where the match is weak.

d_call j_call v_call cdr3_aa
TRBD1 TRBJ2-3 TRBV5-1 CASSSTGTGVDTQYF
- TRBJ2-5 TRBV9 CASSQSQGFLETQYF
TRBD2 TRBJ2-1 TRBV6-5 CASKERGPYNEQFF
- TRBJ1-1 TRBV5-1 CASSLSGVGTEAFF
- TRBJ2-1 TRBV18 CASSPPMSYYNEQFF
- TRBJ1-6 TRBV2 CASSPLGGIGSPLHF
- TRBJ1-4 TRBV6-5 CASSFRVPATNEKLFF
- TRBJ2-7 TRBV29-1 CSAGGSSYEQYF
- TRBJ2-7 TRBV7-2 CASSLGRGVSYEQYF
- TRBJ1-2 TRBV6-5 CASTTGRAYGYTF
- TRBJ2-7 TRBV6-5 CASSQDSYGDEQYF
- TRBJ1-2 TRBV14 CASSQANRPSGYTF
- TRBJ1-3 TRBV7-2 CASSGTNRDTIYF
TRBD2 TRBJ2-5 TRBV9 CASSVQGVGGGARETQYF
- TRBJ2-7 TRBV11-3 CASSLLQGSEQYF
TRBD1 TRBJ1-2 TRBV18 CASSPGTAAPPPGYGYTF
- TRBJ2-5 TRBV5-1 CASSLGAGQTQETQYF
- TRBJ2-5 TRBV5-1 CASSVGSGETQYF
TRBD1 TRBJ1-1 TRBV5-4 CASKWAGGLNTEAFF
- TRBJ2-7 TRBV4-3 CASSRARTDSYEQYF
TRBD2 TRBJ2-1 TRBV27 CASSLRLAGFSSYNEQFF
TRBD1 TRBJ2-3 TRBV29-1 CSVMKDRASTDTQYF
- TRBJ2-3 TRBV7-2 CASSLAPGSSTDTQYF
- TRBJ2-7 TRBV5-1 CASMAGGPIYEQYF
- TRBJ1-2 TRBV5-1 CASSRTGEWGYTF
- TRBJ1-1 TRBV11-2 CASSLFLGGTEAFF
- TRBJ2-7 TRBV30 CAWAGTLYTYEQYF
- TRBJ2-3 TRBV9 CASSVSGRFTDTQYF
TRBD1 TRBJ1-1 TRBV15 CATRSDRENTEAFF
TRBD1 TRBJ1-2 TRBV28 CASRGTDGYTF
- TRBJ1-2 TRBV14 CASSAGWGYTF
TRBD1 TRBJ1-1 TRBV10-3 CAITPGQGTEAFF